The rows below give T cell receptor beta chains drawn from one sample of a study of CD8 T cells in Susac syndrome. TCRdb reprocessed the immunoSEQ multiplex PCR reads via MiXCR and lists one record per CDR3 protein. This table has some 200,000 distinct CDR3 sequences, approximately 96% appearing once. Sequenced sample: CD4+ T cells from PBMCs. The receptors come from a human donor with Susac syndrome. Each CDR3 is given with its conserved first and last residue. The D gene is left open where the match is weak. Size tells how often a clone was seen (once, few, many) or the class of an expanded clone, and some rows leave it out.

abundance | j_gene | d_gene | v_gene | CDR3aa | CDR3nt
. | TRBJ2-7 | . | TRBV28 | CASSLGALPQYF | TGTGCCAGCAGCTTAGGGGCCCTTCCGCAGTACTTC
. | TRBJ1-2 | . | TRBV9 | CASSHPGTLPNYGYTF | TGTGCCAGCAGCCACCCCGGGACACTGCCCAACTATGGCTACACCTTC
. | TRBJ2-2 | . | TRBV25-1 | CASSEWLMGGGELFF | TGTGCCAGCAGTGAGTGGCTGATGGGCGGCGGGGAGCTGTTTTTT
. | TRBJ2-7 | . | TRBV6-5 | CASSYRALGSYEQYF | TGTGCCAGCAGTTATAGGGCTCTGGGGTCCTACGAGCAGTACTTC
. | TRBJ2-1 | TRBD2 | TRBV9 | CASSVLAGGHKIF | TGTGCCAGCAGCGTACTAGCGGGGGGGCATAAGATCTTC
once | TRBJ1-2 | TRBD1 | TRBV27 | CASSLTGLQNYGYTF | TGTGCCAGCAGTTTGACAGGGCTTCAGAACTATGGCTACACCTTC
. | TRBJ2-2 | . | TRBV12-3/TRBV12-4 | CASNLGRNTGELFF | TGTGCCAGCAACCTAGGCAGGAACACCGGGGAGCTGTTTTTT
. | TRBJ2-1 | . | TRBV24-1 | CATSEGSGSTSSYNEQFF | TGTGCCACCAGTGAAGGTAGCGGTTCTACGAGCTCCTACAATGAGCAGTTCTTC
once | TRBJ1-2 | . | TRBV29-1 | CSVEDILGVHGYTF | TGCAGCGTTGAAGATATTTTGGGGGTTCATGGCTACACCTTC
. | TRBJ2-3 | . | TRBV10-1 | CASSRTPADTQYF | TGCGCCAGCAGTCGGACCCCGGCAGATACGCAGTATTTT
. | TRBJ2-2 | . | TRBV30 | CAWSAYGTGELFF | TGTGCCTGGAGTGCCTATGGGACCGGGGAGCTGTTTTTT
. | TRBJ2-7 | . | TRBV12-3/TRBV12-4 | CASAGYSYEQYF | TGTGCCAGCGCAGGGTACTCCTACGAGCAGTACTTC
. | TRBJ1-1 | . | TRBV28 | CASIPGMNTEAFF | TGTGCCAGCATTCCGGGGATGAACACTGAAGCTTTCTTT
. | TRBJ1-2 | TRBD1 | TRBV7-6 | CASSPGDSRGYTF | TGTGCCAGCAGCCCCGGGGACAGCCGGGGCTACACCTTC
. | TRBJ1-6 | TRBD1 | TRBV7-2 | CASSLGQGDRLHF | TGTGCCAGCAGCTTAGGACAGGGGGACCGTCTCCACTTT
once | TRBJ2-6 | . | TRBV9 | CASSVATGIFSGTNVLTF | TGTGCCAGCAGCGTAGCTACAGGGATTTTCTCTGGGACCAACGTCCTGACTTTC
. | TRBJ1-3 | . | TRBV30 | CAQSASSGNTIYF | TGTGCCCAATCAGCAAGCTCTGGAAACACCATATATTTT
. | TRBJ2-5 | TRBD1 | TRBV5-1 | CASSFGTGGLEETQYF | TGCGCCAGCAGCTTCGGGACAGGGGGCCTTGAGGAGACCCAGTACTTC
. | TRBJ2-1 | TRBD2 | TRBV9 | CASSPPGGPYNEQFF | TGTGCCAGCAGCCCCCCGGGGGGGCCGTACAATGAGCAGTTCTTC
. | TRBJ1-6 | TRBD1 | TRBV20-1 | CSAAGGLGSPLHF | TGCAGTGCCGCAGGGGGTCTTGGTTCACCCCTCCACTTT
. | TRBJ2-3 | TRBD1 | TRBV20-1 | CSASLTGADTQYF | TGCAGTGCTAGCTTAACAGGGGCAGATACGCAGTATTTT
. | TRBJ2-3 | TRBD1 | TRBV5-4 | CASSADRGQIGTDTQYF | TGTGCCAGCAGCGCCGACAGGGGGCAGATCGGCACAGATACGCAGTATTTT
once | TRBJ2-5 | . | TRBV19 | CASSRSAKETQYF | TGTGCCAGTAGTCGGTCAGCCAAAGAGACCCAGTACTTC
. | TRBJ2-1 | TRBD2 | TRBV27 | CASKLPGTNYNEQFF | TGTGCCAGCAAGCTCCCAGGGACTAACTACAATGAGCAGTTCTTC
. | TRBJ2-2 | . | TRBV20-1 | CSARDGRTGELFF | TGCAGTGCTAGAGATGGGAGGACCGGGGAGCTGTTTTTT
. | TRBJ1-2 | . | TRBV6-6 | CASSYLDGSYGYTF | TGTGCCAGCAGTTATTTGGACGGATCTTATGGCTACACCTTC
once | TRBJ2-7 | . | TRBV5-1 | CASSFGADFSYEQYF | TGCGCCAGCAGCTTCGGCGCCGACTTCTCCTACGAGCAGTACTTC